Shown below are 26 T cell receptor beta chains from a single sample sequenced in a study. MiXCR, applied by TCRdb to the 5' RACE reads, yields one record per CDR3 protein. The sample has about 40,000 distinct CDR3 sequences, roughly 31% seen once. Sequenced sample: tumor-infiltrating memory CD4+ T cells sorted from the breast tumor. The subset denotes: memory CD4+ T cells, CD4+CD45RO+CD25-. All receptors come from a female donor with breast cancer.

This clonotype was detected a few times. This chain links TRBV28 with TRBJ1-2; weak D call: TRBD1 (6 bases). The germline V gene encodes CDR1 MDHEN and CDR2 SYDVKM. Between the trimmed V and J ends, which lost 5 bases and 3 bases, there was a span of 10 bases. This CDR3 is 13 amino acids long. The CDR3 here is CASSPRQDYGYTF. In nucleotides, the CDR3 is TGTGCCAGCAGTCCGCGACAGGACTATGGCTACACCTTC.

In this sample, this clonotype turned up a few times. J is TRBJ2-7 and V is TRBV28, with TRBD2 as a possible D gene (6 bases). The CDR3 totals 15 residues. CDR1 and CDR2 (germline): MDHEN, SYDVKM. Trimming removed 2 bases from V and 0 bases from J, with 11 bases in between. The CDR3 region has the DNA TGTGCCAGCAGTTTAAGCGGGCGCTCCTCCTACGAGCAGTACTTC. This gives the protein CASSLSGRSSYEQYF. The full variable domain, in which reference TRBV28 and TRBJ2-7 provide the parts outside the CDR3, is DVKVTQSSRYLVKRTGEKVFLECVQDMDHENMFWYRQDPGLGLRLIYFSYDVKMKEKGDIPEGYSVSREKKERFSLILESASTNQTSMYLCASSLSGRSSYEQYFGPGTRLTVT.

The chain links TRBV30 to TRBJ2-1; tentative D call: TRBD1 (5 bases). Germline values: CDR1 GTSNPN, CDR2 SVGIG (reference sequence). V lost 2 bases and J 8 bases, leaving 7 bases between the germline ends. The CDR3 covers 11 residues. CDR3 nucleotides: TGTGCCTGGAGTCCCAGGGATGAGCAGTTCTTC. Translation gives CAWSPRDEQFF.

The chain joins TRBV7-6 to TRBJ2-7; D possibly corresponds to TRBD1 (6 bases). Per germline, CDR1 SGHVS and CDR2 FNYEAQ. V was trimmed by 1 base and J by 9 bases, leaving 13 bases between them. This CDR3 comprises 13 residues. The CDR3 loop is CASSLVLQGAQYF. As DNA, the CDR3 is TGTGCCAGCAGCTTAGTCCTACAGGGCGCGCAGTACTTC.

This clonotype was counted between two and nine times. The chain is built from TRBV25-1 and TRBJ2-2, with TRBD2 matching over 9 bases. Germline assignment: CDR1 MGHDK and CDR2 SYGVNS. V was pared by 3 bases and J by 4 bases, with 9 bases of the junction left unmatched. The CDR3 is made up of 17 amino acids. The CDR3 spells CASSDYVAGAFTGELFF. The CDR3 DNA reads TGTGCCAGCAGTGACTACGTAGCGGGAGCGTTCACCGGGGAGCTGTTTTTT.

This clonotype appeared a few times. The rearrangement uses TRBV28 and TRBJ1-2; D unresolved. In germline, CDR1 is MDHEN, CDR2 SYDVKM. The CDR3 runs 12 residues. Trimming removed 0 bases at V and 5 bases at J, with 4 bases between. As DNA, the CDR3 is TGTGCCAGCAGTTTATGGGATTATGGCTACACCTTC. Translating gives CASSLWDYGYTF.

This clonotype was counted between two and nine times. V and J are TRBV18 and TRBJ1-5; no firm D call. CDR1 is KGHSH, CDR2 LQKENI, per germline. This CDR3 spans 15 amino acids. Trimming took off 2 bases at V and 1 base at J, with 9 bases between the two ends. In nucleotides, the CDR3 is TGTGCCAGCTCACCATCTACGGGAAGCAATCAGCCCCAGCATTTT. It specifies CASSPSTGSNQPQHF.

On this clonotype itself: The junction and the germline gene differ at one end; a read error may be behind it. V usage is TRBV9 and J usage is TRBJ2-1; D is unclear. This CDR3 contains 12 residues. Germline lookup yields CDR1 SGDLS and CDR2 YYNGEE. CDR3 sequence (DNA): TGTGCCAGCAGCGTGGTCAGCAATGAGCAGTCCTTC. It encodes CASSVVSNEQSF.

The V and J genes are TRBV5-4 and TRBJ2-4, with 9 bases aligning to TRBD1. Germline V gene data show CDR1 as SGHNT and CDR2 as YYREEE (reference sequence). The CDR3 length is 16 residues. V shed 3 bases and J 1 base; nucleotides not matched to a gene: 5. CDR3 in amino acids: CASSSQGARAKNIQYF. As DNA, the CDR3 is TGTGCCAGCAGCTCACAGGGGGCGCGGGCCAAAAACATTCAGTACTTC.

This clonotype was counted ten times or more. CDR3 residues: CASSLGGQGTDTQYF. The DNA of the CDR3 is TGTGCCAGCAGCTTAGGGGGACAGGGGACAGATACGCAGTATTTT. The V call is TRBV7-2, the J call TRBJ2-3; 10 bases match TRBD1. In germline, CDR1 is SGHTA, CDR2 FQGNSA. Trimming took 1 base from V and 3 from J; bases not matched to a gene: 1. CDR3 length: 15 residues.

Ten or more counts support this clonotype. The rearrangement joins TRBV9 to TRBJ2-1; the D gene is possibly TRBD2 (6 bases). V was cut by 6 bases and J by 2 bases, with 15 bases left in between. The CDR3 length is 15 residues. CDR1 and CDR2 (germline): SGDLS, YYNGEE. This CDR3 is CASTPTSSPYNEQFF. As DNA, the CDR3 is TGTGCCAGCACCCCCACTAGCAGTCCCTACAATGAGCAGTTCTTC.

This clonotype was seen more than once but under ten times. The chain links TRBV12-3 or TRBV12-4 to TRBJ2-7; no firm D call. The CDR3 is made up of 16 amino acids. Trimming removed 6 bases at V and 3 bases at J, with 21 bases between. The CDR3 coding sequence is TGTGCCAGCAGCCGGCCGGGCCCACTACGCAACTACGAGCAGTACTTC. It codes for CASSRPGPLRNYEQYF.

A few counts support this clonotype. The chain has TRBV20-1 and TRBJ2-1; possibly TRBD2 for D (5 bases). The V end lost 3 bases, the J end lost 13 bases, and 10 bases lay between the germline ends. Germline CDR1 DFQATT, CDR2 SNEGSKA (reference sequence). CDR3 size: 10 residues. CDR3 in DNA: TGCAGTGCTAGTGAGGGAGCACAGTTCTTC. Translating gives CSASEGAQFF.

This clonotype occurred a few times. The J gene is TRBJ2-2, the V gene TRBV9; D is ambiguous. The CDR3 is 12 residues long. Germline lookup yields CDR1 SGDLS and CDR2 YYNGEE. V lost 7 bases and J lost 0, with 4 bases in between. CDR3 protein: CASCPNTGELFF. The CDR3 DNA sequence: TGTGCCAGCTGCCCGAACACCGGGGAGCTGTTTTTT.

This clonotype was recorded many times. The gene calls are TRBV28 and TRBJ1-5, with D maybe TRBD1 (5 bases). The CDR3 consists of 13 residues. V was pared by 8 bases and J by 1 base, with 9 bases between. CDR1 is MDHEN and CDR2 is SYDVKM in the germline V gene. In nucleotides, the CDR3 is TGTGCCAGCGCCCGGGACAGCAATCAGCCCCAGCATTTT. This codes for CASARDSNQPQHF.

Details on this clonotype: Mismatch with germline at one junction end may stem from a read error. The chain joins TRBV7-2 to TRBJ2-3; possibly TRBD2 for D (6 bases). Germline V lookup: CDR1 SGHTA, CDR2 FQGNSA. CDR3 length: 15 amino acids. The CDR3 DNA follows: TGTGCCAGCAGAGGGCGGGACCAGAGCACAGATACGCAGTACTTT. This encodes CASRGRDQSTDTQYF.

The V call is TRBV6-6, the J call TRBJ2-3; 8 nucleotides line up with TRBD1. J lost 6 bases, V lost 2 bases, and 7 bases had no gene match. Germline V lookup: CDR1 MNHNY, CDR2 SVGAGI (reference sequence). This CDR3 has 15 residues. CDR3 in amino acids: CASSYQGQVVDTQYF. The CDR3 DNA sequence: TGTGCCAGCAGTTACCAGGGACAGGTGGTGGATACGCAGTATTTT.

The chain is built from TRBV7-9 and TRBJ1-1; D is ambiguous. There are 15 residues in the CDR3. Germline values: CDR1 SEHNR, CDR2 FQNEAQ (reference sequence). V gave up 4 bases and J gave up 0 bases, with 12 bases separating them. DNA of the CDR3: TGTGCCAGCAGCTGGACCCGCCGTATGAACACTGAAGCTTTCTTT. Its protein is CASSWTRRMNTEAFF.

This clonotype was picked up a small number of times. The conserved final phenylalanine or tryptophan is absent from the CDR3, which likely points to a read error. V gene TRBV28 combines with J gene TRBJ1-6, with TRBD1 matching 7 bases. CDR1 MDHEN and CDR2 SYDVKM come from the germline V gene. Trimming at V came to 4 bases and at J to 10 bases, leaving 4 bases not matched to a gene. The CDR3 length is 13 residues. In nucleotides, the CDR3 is TGTGCCAGCAGTTGGACAGGAGGCTCACCCCTCCACCTT. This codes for CASSWTGGSPLHL.

CDR3 DNA: TGCGCCAGCGTCCATACAACGCCAGGGCGGGATGAAGCTTTCTTT. As protein: CASVHTTPGRDEAFF. V is TRBV5-1 and J is TRBJ1-1, with TRBD1 as a possible D gene (5 bases). CDR1 SGHRS and CDR2 YFSETQ come from the germline V gene. The ends were cut back, 7 bases at V and 7 bases at J, with 23 bases in the middle. This CDR3 has 15 amino acids.

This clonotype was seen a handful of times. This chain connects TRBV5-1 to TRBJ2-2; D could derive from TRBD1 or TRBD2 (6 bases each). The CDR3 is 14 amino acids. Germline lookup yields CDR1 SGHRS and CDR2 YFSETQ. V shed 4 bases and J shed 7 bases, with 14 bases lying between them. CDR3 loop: CASSGGGEDGELFF. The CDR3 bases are TGCGCCAGCAGCGGAGGGGGTGAGGACGGGGAGCTGTTTTTT.

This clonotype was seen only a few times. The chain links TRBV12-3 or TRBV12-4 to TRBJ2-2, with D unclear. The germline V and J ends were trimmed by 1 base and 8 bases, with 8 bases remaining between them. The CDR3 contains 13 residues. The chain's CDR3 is CASSLGGRGELFF. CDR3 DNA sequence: TGTGCCAGCAGTTTAGGGGGTAGAGGGGAGCTGTTTTTT.

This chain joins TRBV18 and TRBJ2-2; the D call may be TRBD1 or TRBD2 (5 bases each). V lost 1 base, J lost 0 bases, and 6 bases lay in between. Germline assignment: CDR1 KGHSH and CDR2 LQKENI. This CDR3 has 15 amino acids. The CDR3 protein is CASSPRGPNTGELFF. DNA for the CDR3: TGTGCCAGCTCACCACGGGGACCGAACACCGGGGAGCTGTTTTTT.

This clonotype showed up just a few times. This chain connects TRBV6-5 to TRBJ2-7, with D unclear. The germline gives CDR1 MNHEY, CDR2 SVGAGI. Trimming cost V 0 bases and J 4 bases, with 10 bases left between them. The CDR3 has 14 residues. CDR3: CASSYSIGIYEQYF. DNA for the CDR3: TGTGCCAGCAGTTACTCGATCGGAATTTACGAGCAGTACTTC.

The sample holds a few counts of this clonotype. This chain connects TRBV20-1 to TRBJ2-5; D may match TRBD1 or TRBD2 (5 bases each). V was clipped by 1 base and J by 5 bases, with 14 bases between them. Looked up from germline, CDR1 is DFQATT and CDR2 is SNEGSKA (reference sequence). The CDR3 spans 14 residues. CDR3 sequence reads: CSARGPGTRETQYF. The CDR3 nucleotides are TGCAGTGCTAGAGGTCCCGGGACGCGGGAGACCCAGTACTTC.

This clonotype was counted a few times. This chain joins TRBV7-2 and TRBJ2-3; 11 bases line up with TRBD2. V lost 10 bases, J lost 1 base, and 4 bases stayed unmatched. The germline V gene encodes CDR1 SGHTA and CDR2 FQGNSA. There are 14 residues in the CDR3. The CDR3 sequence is CATSLAGGTDTQYF. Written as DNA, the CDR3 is TGTGCCACCTCACTAGCGGGGGGCACAGATACGCAGTATTTT. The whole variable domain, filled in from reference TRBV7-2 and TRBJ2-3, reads GAGVSQSPSNKVTEKGKDVELRCDPISGHTALYWYRQSLGQGLEFLIYFQGNSAPDKSGLPSDRFSAERTGGSVSTLTIQRTQQEDSAVYLCATSLAGGTDTQYFGPGTRLTVL.